These T cell receptor beta chains were read from a single sample in a study of T-cell reconstitution after alpha-beta-depleted transplantation in children. One entry per CDR3 protein, called by TCRdb with MiXCR from the PCR reads. This sample has about 110,000 distinct CDR3 sequences, with about a tenth found just once. The sample consisted of PBMCs from the stem cell graft donor, taken from the stem cell graft. Every receptor here comes from a human donor who donated a stem cell graft to a child with acute lymphoblastic leukemia. Both conserved end residues are part of each CDR3. Each record gives: CDR3 protein, CDR3 DNA, D gene, clone size, J gene, V gene. D genes are given only for firm matches. A clone size is listed for some rows: how often the clone was seen (once, few, many), or a class if it is expanded.

cdr3_aa: CASRRLGARTNEKLFF
cdr3_nt: TGTGCCAGCAGAAGACTGGGGGCGCGAACTAATGAAAAACTGTTTTTT
d_call: NA
clone_size: many
j_call: TRBJ1-4
v_call: TRBV2

cdr3_aa: CASSPGLASYNEQFF
cdr3_nt: TGTGCCAGCAGTCCGGGACTAGCTTCCTACAATGAGCAGTTCTTC
d_call: TRBD2
clone_size: many
j_call: TRBJ2-1
v_call: TRBV6-1

cdr3_aa: CSAAPSGGGTLDNEQFF
cdr3_nt: TGCAGTGCTGCCCCGTCGGGGGGCGGGACCTTAGATAATGAGCAGTTCTTC
d_call: NA
clone_size: many
j_call: TRBJ2-1
v_call: TRBV20-1

cdr3_aa: CASSSYGTWDPSYEQYF
cdr3_nt: TGTGCCAGCAGCTCCTATGGGACATGGGACCCCTCCTACGAGCAGTACTTC
d_call: NA
clone_size: few
j_call: TRBJ2-7
v_call: TRBV5-4

cdr3_aa: CASSLGKYEQYF
cdr3_nt: TGTGCCAGCAGCTTAGGAAAATACGAGCAGTACTTC
d_call: NA
clone_size: many
j_call: TRBJ2-7
v_call: TRBV5-6

cdr3_aa: CASSSLQGSNTGELFF
cdr3_nt: TGTGCCAGCAGTTCCCTCCAGGGGTCGAACACCGGGGAGCTGTTTTTT
d_call: NA
clone_size: many
j_call: TRBJ2-2
v_call: TRBV12-3/TRBV12-4

cdr3_aa: CASTTTGPTDTQYF
cdr3_nt: TGCGCCAGCACCACGACAGGGCCCACAGATACGCAGTATTTT
d_call: TRBD1
clone_size: many
j_call: TRBJ2-3
v_call: TRBV5-1

cdr3_aa: CASSHGSTDTQYF
cdr3_nt: TGTGCCAGCAGCCATGGGAGCACAGATACGCAGTATTTT
d_call: NA
clone_size: many
j_call: TRBJ2-3
v_call: TRBV7-9

cdr3_aa: CASSLAQRAEQYF
cdr3_nt: TGCGCCAGCAGCTTGGCCCAGAGGGCCGAGCAGTACTTC
d_call: NA
clone_size: many
j_call: TRBJ2-7
v_call: TRBV5-1

cdr3_aa: CASSLGVLTDTQYF
cdr3_nt: TGCGCCAGCAGCCTCGGGGTACTCACAGATACGCAGTATTTT
d_call: NA
clone_size: many
j_call: TRBJ2-3
v_call: TRBV5-1

cdr3_aa: CASSRADGPGGTIYF
cdr3_nt: TGTGCCAGCAGCCGAGCCGACGGGCCGGGGGGCACCATATATTTT
d_call: NA
clone_size: many
j_call: TRBJ1-3
v_call: TRBV4-2

cdr3_aa: CATSRESGNTDTQYF
cdr3_nt: TGTGCCACCAGCAGAGAGTCGGGAAACACAGATACGCAGTATTTT
d_call: NA
clone_size: NA
j_call: TRBJ2-3
v_call: TRBV15

cdr3_aa: CASSPTGTPWDPYEQYF
cdr3_nt: TGCGCCAGCAGCCCTACCGGGACTCCATGGGATCCCTACGAGCAGTACTTC
d_call: NA
clone_size: many
j_call: TRBJ2-7
v_call: TRBV5-1

cdr3_aa: CASRAGRPSTDTQYF
cdr3_nt: TGTGCCAGCAGGGCCGGGAGGCCTAGCACAGATACGCAGTATTTT
d_call: TRBD2
clone_size: many
j_call: TRBJ2-3
v_call: TRBV27

cdr3_aa: CASSRSSYQPQHF
cdr3_nt: TGTGCCAGCAGCCGGAGCAGTTATCAGCCCCAGCATTTT
d_call: NA
clone_size: once
j_call: TRBJ1-5
v_call: TRBV7-8

cdr3_aa: CSVEGSGETQYF
cdr3_nt: TGCAGCGTTGAAGGTTCCGGCGAGACCCAGTACTTC
d_call: NA
clone_size: NA
j_call: TRBJ2-5
v_call: TRBV29-1

cdr3_aa: CASSPRGGETQYF
cdr3_nt: TGCGCCAGCAGCCCCCGGGGAGGCGAGACCCAGTACTTC
d_call: NA
clone_size: many
j_call: TRBJ2-5
v_call: TRBV5-1

cdr3_aa: CASSPLSSYNEQFF
cdr3_nt: TGTGCCAGCAGCCCGCTGAGCAGCTACAATGAGCAGTTCTTC
d_call: NA
clone_size: many
j_call: TRBJ2-1
v_call: TRBV7-6

cdr3_aa: CASTPDYANYGYTF
cdr3_nt: TGTGCCAGTACCCCAGATTACGCTAACTATGGCTACACCTTC
d_call: NA
clone_size: many
j_call: TRBJ1-2
v_call: TRBV6-5

cdr3_aa: CASSPKTRTGGYEQYF
cdr3_nt: TGTGCCAGCAGTCCTAAAACGCGGACAGGGGGCTACGAGCAGTACTTC
d_call: TRBD1
clone_size: many
j_call: TRBJ2-7
v_call: TRBV9

cdr3_aa: CASSLKRETSYEQYF
cdr3_nt: TGTGCCAGCAGCTTAAAGCGGGAGACTTCGTACGAGCAGTACTTC
d_call: TRBD2
clone_size: few
j_call: TRBJ2-7
v_call: TRBV5-4

cdr3_aa: CASSPRSYEQYF
cdr3_nt: TGTGCCAGCAGCCCTCGGTCCTACGAGCAGTACTTC
d_call: NA
clone_size: many
j_call: TRBJ2-7
v_call: TRBV18

cdr3_aa: CASSPTAAAGDFSYEQYF
cdr3_nt: TGCGCCAGCAGCCCCACGGCTGCGGCCGGGGATTTTTCCTACGAGCAGTACTTC
d_call: NA
clone_size: NA
j_call: TRBJ2-7
v_call: TRBV5-1

cdr3_aa: CASSLTYGDPLYGYTF
cdr3_nt: TGTGCCAGCAGCCTCACTTACGGGGACCCCCTCTATGGCTACACCTTC
d_call: NA
clone_size: many
j_call: TRBJ1-2
v_call: TRBV5-6

cdr3_aa: CTLLTDNYGYTF
cdr3_nt: TGCACACTGCTGACAGATAACTATGGCTACACCTTC
d_call: NA
clone_size: many
j_call: TRBJ1-2
v_call: TRBV29-1

cdr3_aa: CASSLQGRDSNQPQHF
cdr3_nt: TGCGCCAGCAGCTTGCAGGGAAGGGATAGCAATCAGCCCCAGCATTTT
d_call: NA
clone_size: many
j_call: TRBJ1-5
v_call: TRBV5-1

cdr3_aa: CSASLFLQGNQPQHF
cdr3_nt: TGCAGTGCTAGCCTTTTCCTACAGGGCAATCAGCCCCAGCATTTT
d_call: NA
clone_size: many
j_call: TRBJ1-5
v_call: TRBV20-1

cdr3_aa: CASSKGGRNTEAFF
cdr3_nt: TGTGCCAGCTCCAAGGGGGGTCGGAACACTGAAGCTTTCTTT
d_call: NA
clone_size: many
j_call: TRBJ1-1
v_call: TRBV18

cdr3_aa: CASSQERRTGVHEQYF
cdr3_nt: TGCGCCAGCAGCCAGGAACGGCGGACAGGGGTCCACGAGCAGTACTTC
d_call: TRBD1
clone_size: many
j_call: TRBJ2-7
v_call: TRBV4-1

cdr3_aa: CASGWLGDTQYF
cdr3_nt: TGTGCCAGCGGATGGCTTGGAGATACGCAGTATTTT
d_call: NA
clone_size: many
j_call: TRBJ2-3
v_call: TRBV7-2

cdr3_aa: CASSLDHPSEKLFF
cdr3_nt: TGTGCCAGCAGTCTGGACCATCCCAGTGAAAAACTGTTTTTT
d_call: NA
clone_size: many
j_call: TRBJ1-4
v_call: TRBV12-3/TRBV12-4

cdr3_aa: CASSRGIMSYEQYF
cdr3_nt: TGTGCCAGCAGTCGCGGGATTATGTCCTACGAGCAGTACTTC
d_call: NA
clone_size: many
j_call: TRBJ2-7
v_call: TRBV27

cdr3_aa: CASSLRPSDGTQYF
cdr3_nt: TGTGCCAGCAGCTTAAGGCCTAGCGATGGGACCCAGTACTTC
d_call: NA
clone_size: many
j_call: TRBJ2-5
v_call: TRBV7-2

cdr3_aa: CASSSRGLVGYTF
cdr3_nt: TGTGCCAGCAGCTCCCGTGGTCTCGTGGGCTACACCTTC
d_call: NA
clone_size: many
j_call: TRBJ1-2
v_call: TRBV11-2

cdr3_aa: CSARSSGRAIDTQYF
cdr3_nt: TGCAGTGCTAGATCTAGCGGGAGGGCCATAGATACGCAGTATTTT
d_call: TRBD2
clone_size: many
j_call: TRBJ2-3
v_call: TRBV20-1

cdr3_aa: CASSDTDRVGTDTQYF
cdr3_nt: TGCGCCAGCAGCGACACCGACAGGGTAGGCACAGATACGCAGTATTTT
d_call: TRBD1
clone_size: NA
j_call: TRBJ2-3
v_call: TRBV5-1

cdr3_aa: CAGGRSPLHF
cdr3_nt: TGTGCCGGCGGCCGGTCACCCCTCCACTTT
d_call: NA
clone_size: NA
j_call: TRBJ1-6
v_call: TRBV6-6

cdr3_aa: CASTRGGAETQYF
cdr3_nt: TGTGCCAGCACCCGAGGGGGGGCGGAGACCCAGTACTTC
d_call: NA
clone_size: many
j_call: TRBJ2-5
v_call: TRBV7-2

cdr3_aa: CSASPGGAGNTIYF
cdr3_nt: TGCAGTGCTAGTCCCGGGGGCGCCGGAAACACCATATATTTT
d_call: NA
clone_size: many
j_call: TRBJ1-3
v_call: TRBV20-1

cdr3_aa: CSAMAGTRAFF
cdr3_nt: TGCAGTGCTATGGCCGGGACCCGAGCTTTCTTT
d_call: NA
clone_size: many
j_call: TRBJ1-1
v_call: TRBV20-1

cdr3_aa: CASSQVASGGTGELFF
cdr3_nt: TGTGCCAGCAGCCAAGTTGCTAGCGGGGGCACCGGGGAGCTGTTTTTT
d_call: TRBD2
clone_size: many
j_call: TRBJ2-2
v_call: TRBV4-2

cdr3_aa: CASSQETGELFF
cdr3_nt: TGTGCCAGCAGCCAAGAGACCGGGGAGCTGTTTTTT
d_call: NA
clone_size: NA
j_call: TRBJ2-2
v_call: TRBV4-2

cdr3_aa: CASSAGSGEIYNEQFF
cdr3_nt: TGTGCCAGTAGCGCTGGTAGCGGGGAGATCTACAATGAGCAGTTCTTC
d_call: TRBD2
clone_size: many
j_call: TRBJ2-1
v_call: TRBV19

cdr3_aa: CSVEEHNEQFF
cdr3_nt: TGCAGCGTTGAGGAGCACAATGAGCAGTTCTTC
d_call: NA
clone_size: many
j_call: TRBJ2-1
v_call: TRBV29-1

cdr3_aa: CSATQPQGSYEQYF
cdr3_nt: TGCAGTGCAACTCAACCACAGGGATCCTACGAGCAGTACTTC
d_call: NA
clone_size: many
j_call: TRBJ2-7
v_call: TRBV20-1

cdr3_aa: CASSPGTRLYEQYF
cdr3_nt: TGTGCCAGCTCACCTGGGACTCGCCTTTATGAGCAGTACTTC
d_call: NA
clone_size: many
j_call: TRBJ2-7
v_call: TRBV18

cdr3_aa: CASRSPSGGGEQFF
cdr3_nt: TGTGCCAGCAGATCTCCTAGCGGGGGAGGGGAGCAGTTCTTC
d_call: TRBD2
clone_size: many
j_call: TRBJ2-1
v_call: TRBV6-1

cdr3_aa: CASSLGSGGAHRDTQYF
cdr3_nt: TGTGCCAGCAGCCTTGGGTCAGGGGGCGCTCATAGGGATACGCAGTATTTT
d_call: TRBD1
clone_size: many
j_call: TRBJ2-3
v_call: TRBV12-3/TRBV12-4

cdr3_aa: CASSVSGQGEKLFF
cdr3_nt: TGTGCCAGCAGCGTCTCGGGCCAGGGTGAAAAACTGTTTTTT
d_call: NA
clone_size: many
j_call: TRBJ1-4
v_call: TRBV9

cdr3_aa: CASSLDYREFAKNIQYF
cdr3_nt: TGTGCCAGCAGTTTAGATTACAGGGAATTCGCCAAAAACATTCAGTACTTC
d_call: NA
clone_size: many
j_call: TRBJ2-4
v_call: TRBV12-3/TRBV12-4

cdr3_aa: CSAPRASLSTDTQYF
cdr3_nt: TGCAGTGCGCCCCGGGCTAGCCTGAGCACAGATACGCAGTATTTT
d_call: NA
clone_size: many
j_call: TRBJ2-3
v_call: TRBV20-1

cdr3_aa: CASSFSGHNTGELFF
cdr3_nt: TGTGCCAGCAGCTTTTCGGGACATAACACCGGGGAGCTGTTTTTT
d_call: NA
clone_size: many
j_call: TRBJ2-2
v_call: TRBV5-5

cdr3_aa: CAISELPTEYTF
cdr3_nt: TGTGCCATCAGTGAGCTCCCGACAGAATACACCTTC
d_call: NA
clone_size: many
j_call: TRBJ1-2
v_call: TRBV10-3

cdr3_aa: CASSSVGGAYEQYF
cdr3_nt: TGTGCCAGCAGCTCAGTAGGGGGGGCCTACGAGCAGTACTTC
d_call: NA
clone_size: many
j_call: TRBJ2-7
v_call: TRBV7-8

cdr3_aa: CASSLAQGSGELFF
cdr3_nt: TGCGCCAGCAGCTTGGCACAGGGGAGCGGGGAGCTGTTTTTT
d_call: TRBD1
clone_size: many
j_call: TRBJ2-2
v_call: TRBV5-1

cdr3_aa: CASRAGTADTQYF
cdr3_nt: TGTGCCAGCAGGGCCGGGACAGCAGATACGCAGTATTTT
d_call: TRBD1
clone_size: many
j_call: TRBJ2-3
v_call: TRBV7-8

cdr3_aa: CSVEVLSGGTEAFF
cdr3_nt: TGCAGCGTTGAAGTGCTCTCAGGGGGCACTGAAGCTTTCTTT
d_call: TRBD1
clone_size: many
j_call: TRBJ1-1
v_call: TRBV29-1

cdr3_aa: CASSLDPGPRRDNEQFF
cdr3_nt: TGTGCCAGCAGCTTGGACCCGGGTCCCCGAAGGGACAATGAGCAGTTCTTC
d_call: NA
clone_size: many
j_call: TRBJ2-1
v_call: TRBV5-4

cdr3_aa: CASSRGGSGNTIYF
cdr3_nt: TGTGCCAGCAGCCGCGGGGGTTCTGGAAACACCATATATTTT
d_call: NA
clone_size: NA
j_call: TRBJ1-3
v_call: TRBV7-2